This entry concerns a single T cell receptor (beta chain). Assay: immunoSEQ multiplex PCR; the TCRdb copy retains only in-frame clones and omits some. In the table there are 150,000 to 200,000 clones, more than 85% of which are singletons. The source of the sample is a study of T cell responses to AZD1222 COVID-19 vaccine. The germline V gene encodes CDR1 MNHNS and CDR2 SASEGT. The V segment lost 2 bases and the J segment 4 bases; nucleotides outside the gene matches: 8. CDR3 length: 16 amino acids. The chain employs TRBV6-1 and TRBJ1-5; 7 bases align to TRBD1. This specimen consisted of peripheral blood, obtained 28 days after the second AZD1222 dose. The sequence was collected from an adult who received the AZD1222 COVID-19 vaccine. The CDR3 here is CASSERTGGWNQPQHF. For the CDR3, the DNA is TGTGCCAGCAGTGAACGGACAGGCGGGTGGAATCAGCCCCAGCATTTT.